This is a list of T cell receptor beta chains from one sample in a study of T-cell memory formation after mild COVID-19. TCRdb independently ran MiXCR on the 5' RACE reads; one entry per CDR3 protein. The data contain 400,000 or so distinct CDR3 sequences, over 15% of them singletons. Sequences were obtained from PBMCs or a T cell subset sorted from them (not recorded which). Receptors were obtained from an adult woman who had mild COVID-19 (a few samples of this study predate the infection). Cell type and time point are not known. Each CDR3 is given with its conserved first and last residue. D genes are given only for firm matches. The size entry is marked missing in some rows and otherwise reads once, few, many or a size class.

CDR3 DNA	CDR3 protein	V gene	J gene	D gene	clone size
TGTGCCAGTTGGGGCAGGTCCACCAATCAGCCCCAGCATTTT	CASWGRSTNQPQHF	TRBV11-3	TRBJ1-5	.	.
TGTGCCATCAGTGAGTCGGCCAGGGTGGTTCATCAGCCCCAGCATTTT	CAISESARVVHQPQHF	TRBV10-3	TRBJ1-5	.	few
TGCGCCAGCAGCCAAGGGGTCCAGGGGGTCTATGGCTACACCTTC	CASSQGVQGVYGYTF	TRBV4-3	TRBJ1-2	TRBD1	.
TGTGCCAGCAGCTTAGCTTGGAGGATGGCTGAAGCTTTCTTT	CASSLAWRMAEAFF	TRBV7-2	TRBJ1-1	.	.
TGCAGCGTTGCGAAGGGTAGCGTAGAGACCCAGTACTTC	CSVAKGSVETQYF	TRBV29-1	TRBJ2-5	.	few
TGTGCCAGCAGCTTAGGGACCTATGAGCAGTTCTTC	CASSLGTYEQFF	TRBV7-9	TRBJ2-1	.	few
TGCGCCAGCAGCTTCCAGGGGTGGAACACTGAAGCTTTCTTT	CASSFQGWNTEAFF	TRBV5-1	TRBJ1-1	.	few
TGTGCCAGCAGCTTAGCCCTGACTAGCGGGAGGGCCAATGAGCAGTTCTTC	CASSLALTSGRANEQFF	TRBV11-3	TRBJ2-1	TRBD2	many
TGTGCCAGCAGCCAAGGTGTGGGGGCCGGAGATACGCAGTATTTT	CASSQGVGAGDTQYF	TRBV3-1	TRBJ2-3	.	.
TGTGCCAGCAGCTTGGGGGGATACAGGGGGAGTAATTCACCCCTCCACTTT	CASSLGGYRGSNSPLHF	TRBV5-6	TRBJ1-6	TRBD1	few
TGCAGCGTTGTGCCCTTTGGCCTGTACTCCTACAATGAGCAGTTCTTC	CSVVPFGLYSYNEQFF	TRBV29-1	TRBJ2-1	.	many
TGTGCCACCAGGAACCAAAACAGTGAGCAGTTCTTC	CATRNQNSEQFF	TRBV24-1	TRBJ2-1	.	many
TGTGCCAGCAGCTTAGCGGGGGGGGTGGACAACGAGCAGTACTTC	CASSLAGGVDNEQYF	TRBV7-6	TRBJ2-7	TRBD2	few
TGTGCCAGCAGTGCTCTAGCGGGAGAAGCAGATACGCAGTATTTT	CASSALAGEADTQYF	TRBV9	TRBJ2-3	TRBD2	few
TGTGCCAGCAGTACCGGGACTAGCGCCACGGGGACCCAGTACTTC	CASSTGTSATGTQYF	TRBV27	TRBJ2-5	TRBD2	.
TGCAGCGGGGCTATAGCGGGCGTCACAGATACGCAGTATTTT	CSGAIAGVTDTQYF	TRBV29-1	TRBJ2-3	TRBD2	few
TGTGCCAGCAGTGAAGTAAGCTACTCTGAAGCTTTCTTT	CASSEVSYSEAFF	TRBV6-1	TRBJ1-1	.	few
TGTGCCACCAGCAGAGATAAGTGGAGGGGGCCCTACGAGCAGTACTTC	CATSRDKWRGPYEQYF	TRBV15	TRBJ2-7	.	.
TGTGCCAGCAGCCACGAAGCGGTGTCAACCTACGAGCAGTACTTC	CASSHEAVSTYEQYF	TRBV4-2	TRBJ2-7	.	few
TGTGCCAGCAGTTTATCCAGACTGAACACTGAAGCTTTCTTT	CASSLSRLNTEAFF	TRBV27	TRBJ1-1	.	many
TGTGCCAGCAGTGAAGCGGGACAGGGCACCGGGGAGCTGTTTTTT	CASSEAGQGTGELFF	TRBV6-1	TRBJ2-2	TRBD1	.
TGTGCCAGCAGTTTAAACCTGGATGAAAAACTGTTTTTT	CASSLNLDEKLFF	TRBV27	TRBJ1-4	.	few
TGTGCCAGCAGTGGCGATTATAGCAATCAGCCCCAGCATTTT	CASSGDYSNQPQHF	TRBV12-3/TRBV12-4	TRBJ1-5	.	.
TGTGCCAGCAGTCCCTTCCAGCGGGAGGGGGAGACCCAGTACTTC	CASSPFQREGETQYF	TRBV12-3/TRBV12-4	TRBJ2-5	TRBD2	few
TGTGCCAGCAGCCAAGATACACAGGGAGGGAATGGCTACACCTTC	CASSQDTQGGNGYTF	TRBV4-2	TRBJ1-2	.	few
TGCGCCAGCAGCCAAGATTTTAGGAGGGGCTCCTATAATTCACCCCTCCACTTT	CASSQDFRRGSYNSPLHF	TRBV4-3	TRBJ1-6	.	few
TGTGCCAGCAGCTTAAGGGTTTGGACAGGGGCTTCTGAGCAGTTCTTC	CASSLRVWTGASEQFF	TRBV7-8	TRBJ2-1	TRBD1	few
TGTGCCTGGAGTGGACGCCGGAGCAATCAGCCCCAGCATTTT	CAWSGRRSNQPQHF	TRBV30	TRBJ1-5	.	.
TGTGCCAGCAGTGTGTCACACTCGAACACTGAAGCTTTCTTT	CASSVSHSNTEAFF	TRBV6-5	TRBJ1-1	.	once
TGCGCCAGCAGCCATAACAGACCCGCGCAAGAGACCCAGTACTTC	CASSHNRPAQETQYF	TRBV5-1	TRBJ2-5	.	.
TGCAGCGTTGAAGACCCATCCGACCCACGAGGGCAGTACTTC	CSVEDPSDPRGQYF	TRBV29-1	TRBJ2-7	.	few
TGTGCCACCAGTCAATCGGGACAGCCGTTCTTC	CATSQSGQPFF	TRBV24-1	TRBJ2-1	TRBD1	few
TGTGCCAGCAGTACCCAAAACCGGGACAGGTCCTACGAGCAGTACTTC	CASSTQNRDRSYEQYF	TRBV27	TRBJ2-7	TRBD1	.
TGTGCCAGCAGCCCTGGAATGATGAACTATGGCTACACCTTC	CASSPGMMNYGYTF	TRBV3-1	TRBJ1-2	.	many
TGTGCCTGGAGTGTAGGCGGGGGAAGCACAGATACGCAGTATTTT	CAWSVGGGSTDTQYF	TRBV30	TRBJ2-3	TRBD2	.
TGTGCCAGCAGCCACAGGGGGCATGGAGATACGCAGTATTTT	CASSHRGHGDTQYF	TRBV6-1	TRBJ2-3	TRBD1	.
TGCGCCAGCAGCTTGGGAAGCGGGGGGTTCACAGATACGCAGTATTTT	CASSLGSGGFTDTQYF	TRBV5-1	TRBJ2-3	TRBD2	.
TGTGCCAGCAGTCGCCGAGCCCACACTGAAGCTTTCTTT	CASSRRAHTEAFF	TRBV6-2/TRBV6-3	TRBJ1-1	.	few
TGTGCCACCAGCAGGGGGATGGCGGACGCAGAGACCCAGTACTTC	CATSRGMADAETQYF	TRBV15	TRBJ2-5	.	.
TGTGCCACCAGTGTGACAGGGGTCACAGATACGCAGTATTTT	CATSVTGVTDTQYF	TRBV24-1	TRBJ2-3	TRBD1	.